What follows are 18 T cell receptor beta chains derived from one specimen sequenced in a study of blood T cell repertoires in COVID-19. Profiling relied on immunoSEQ multiplex PCR, and the TCRdb table lists in-frame clones only, not all of them. The sample has 200,000 to 250,000 clones, less than 85% seen once. The sample consisted of peripheral blood. Receptors originate from a woman between 65 and 79 years old with acute or convalescent COVID-19.

The chain carries TRBV30 and TRBJ1-6; no firm D call. V was trimmed by 3 bases and J by 8 bases, leaving 17 bases between them. Germline V gene data show CDR1 as GTSNPN and CDR2 as SVGIG (reference sequence). The CDR3 spans 15 residues. The CDR3 loop is CAWRSPAAPYSPLHF. The CDR3 DNA reads as TGTGCCTGGAGGTCTCCCGCGGCCCCCTATTCACCCCTCCACTTT.

The V and J genes are TRBV4-1 and TRBJ2-5, with 7 bases that match TRBD1. The CDR3 runs 15 residues. Germline CDR1 and CDR2: MGHRA and YSYEKL. The trim removed 4 bases at V and 1 base at J, leaving 6 bases unmatched. CDR3 protein: CASSRGTVSQETQYF. The CDR3 nucleotides read TGCGCCAGCAGCCGAGGGACAGTGTCCCAAGAGACCCAGTACTTC.

CDR3 sequence reads: CASHPRGQGNTEAFF. The DNA of the CDR3 is TGTGCCAGCCACCCGAGAGGACAGGGGAACACTGAAGCTTTCTTT. The V and J genes are TRBV21-1 and TRBJ1-1; whether TRBD1, the table's D call, matches the DNA was not checked. TRBV21-1 is tagged as a pseudogene. The CDR3 runs 15 residues.

V gene TRBV27 combines with J gene TRBJ2-3; D perhaps matches TRBD2 (6 bases). V shed 8 bases and J shed 2 bases, with 17 bases lying between them. CDR3 length: 15 residues. Germline V gives CDR1 MNHEY, CDR2 SMNVEV (reference sequence). CDR3 amino acids: CASAAGRRNTDTQYF. CDR3 coding DNA: TGTGCCAGCGCGGCGGGGAGAAGAAACACAGATACGCAGTATTTT.

The chain has TRBV12-3 or TRBV12-4 and TRBJ1-4; D unresolved. This CDR3 spans 13 amino acids. With 7 bases removed from V and 0 bases from J, the gap between germline ends came to 6 bases. As DNA, the CDR3 is TGTGCCAGCAAGCGGGCAACTAATGAAAAACTGTTTTTT. Residues: CASKRATNEKLFF.

The sample holds a few counts of this clone. The J gene is TRBJ2-3, the V gene TRBV10-3; possibly TRBD2 for D (5 bases). The germline V and J ends were trimmed by 10 bases and 3 bases, with 14 bases remaining between them. The CDR3 covers 13 residues. The germline V gene has CDR1 ENHRY and CDR2 SYGVKD. The CDR3 nucleotides are TGTGCCACGGTAGCGACCGAAACAGATACGCAGTATTTT. Encoded protein: CATVATETDTQYF.

The rearrangement uses TRBV11-2 and TRBJ2-1; perhaps TRBD2 as D (5 bases). V lost 6 bases, J lost 5 bases, and 17 bases lay in between. This CDR3 has 15 residues. Germline values: CDR1 SGHAT, CDR2 FQNNGV. CDR3 protein: CASSPGKGKHNEQFF. In DNA form, the CDR3 reads TGTGCCAGCAGTCCCGGGAAAGGGAAACACAATGAGCAGTTCTTC.

The genes are TRBV10-1 and TRBJ2-5; D not certain. The CDR3 spans 13 residues. Trimming removed 3 bases at V and 4 bases at J, with 9 bases between. Germline V lookup: CDR1 WNHNN, CDR2 SYGVQD (reference sequence). CDR3 loop: CASSDQARETQYF. In nucleotides, the CDR3 is TGCGCCAGCAGTGATCAGGCGCGAGAGACCCAGTACTTC.

This clone was seen more than once but under ten times. The V gene is TRBV24-1, the J gene TRBJ2-5, with 9 bases that match TRBD2. This CDR3 has 15 residues. Looked up from germline, CDR1 is KGHDR and CDR2 is SFDVKD. The V and J ends lost 1 base and 7 bases, in that order; junction bases with no gene match: 6. The DNA of the CDR3 is TGTGCCACCAGTGATTTAGAGCGGGGGGCGGGGACCCAGTACTTC. As protein: CATSDLERGAGTQYF.

The chain recombines TRBV14 with TRBJ2-5; possible D gene TRBD1, 6 bases. The CDR3 extends over 16 amino acids. With 6 bases removed from V and 2 bases from J, the gap between germline ends came to 19 bases. Germline V gene sequence: CDR1 SGHDN, CDR2 FVKESK. Here the CDR3 DNA reads TGTGCCAGCAGTACAGGGTGGGGACGGATTCAAGAGACCCAGTACTTC. Protein product: CASSTGWGRIQETQYF.

The chain is built from TRBV21-1 and TRBJ2-5; the DNA was not used to check the table's D call, TRBD2. TRBV21-1 is termed a pseudogene. The CDR3 contains 15 residues. CDR3 region: CASSPRLRRWETQYF. The CDR3 DNA follows: TGTGCCAGCAGCCCCCGACTGAGGAGGTGGGAGACCCAGTACTTC.

This chain links TRBV29-1 with TRBJ2-3; 10 bases agree with TRBD1. The CDR3 sequence is 16 residues long. Losses at the gene ends were 8 bases for V and 2 bases for J; bases not matched to a gene: 13. Germline CDR1 and CDR2: SQVTM and ANQGSEA. The CDR3, as DNA: TGCAGCATTCATACCGACAGGGGGCCATTCACAGATACGCAGTATTTT. It encodes CSIHTDRGPFTDTQYF.

The chain is built from TRBV6-5 and TRBJ1-2; 7 bases map to TRBD1. J lost 6 bases, V lost 6 bases, and 4 bases had no gene match. The CDR3 consists of 12 residues. Germline loops: CDR1 MNHEY, CDR2 SVGAGI. The CDR3 coding sequence is TGTGCCAGCAGCCGTACAGGGGATGGCTACACCTTC. The encoded protein is CASSRTGDGYTF.

V and J are TRBV28 and TRBJ1-2; TRBD1 is a possible D gene (5 bases). Germline V gene data show CDR1 as MDHEN and CDR2 as SYDVKM. Trimming took off 3 bases at V and 5 bases at J, with 13 bases between the two ends. The CDR3 consists of 14 residues. CDR3 sequence (DNA): TGTGCCAGCAGTTTGGGCGGCGGGGGATATGGCTACACCTTC. Its protein is CASSLGGGGYGYTF.

The V call is TRBV7-8, the J call TRBJ2-5; weak D call: TRBD1 (5 bases). V dropped 2 bases and J dropped 4 bases, with 14 bases sitting between them. CDR3 length: 15 residues. CDR1 is SGHVS and CDR2 is FQNEAQ in the germline V gene. CDR3 in amino acids: CASSLSGMFGETQYF. The CDR3 region has the DNA TGTGCCAGCAGCTTATCAGGGATGTTCGGAGAGACCCAGTACTTC. Variable domain in full (rest from reference TRBV7-8 and TRBJ2-5): GAGVSQSPRYKVAKRGQDVALRCDPISGHVSLFWYQQALGQGPEFLTYFQNEAQLDKSGLPSDRFFAERPEGSVSTLKIQRTQQEDSAVYLCASSLSGMFGETQYFGPGTRLLVL.

This chain links TRBV6-5 with TRBJ1-6; D possibly corresponds to TRBD1 (5 bases). Germline CDR1 MNHEY, CDR2 SVGAGI. Trimming removed 2 bases from V and 9 bases from J, with 14 bases in between. CDR3 length equals 15 residues. The CDR3 loop reads CASSYAGGKGSPLHF. Here the CDR3 DNA reads TGTGCCAGCAGTTACGCGGGGGGGAAAGGTTCACCCCTCCACTTT.

This clone occurred once. The chain carries TRBV14 and TRBJ2-2; TRBD1 might be the D (7 bases). With 4 bases removed from V and 3 bases from J, the gap between germline ends came to 21 bases. CDR1 is SGHDN and CDR2 is FVKESK in the germline V gene. This CDR3 region has 18 residues. The CDR3 protein is CASSPSTGEAVYTGELFF. As DNA, the CDR3 is TGTGCCAGCAGCCCCTCCACAGGGGAGGCGGTATACACCGGGGAGCTGTTTTTT.

The chain has TRBV7-2 and TRBJ2-7, with 8 bases identical to TRBD1. This CDR3 has 14 residues. The V and J ends lost 5 bases and 4 bases, in that order; junction bases with no gene match: 7. Germline loops: CDR1 SGHTA, CDR2 FQGNSA. The CDR3 protein is CASSPRGHGYEQYF. Here the CDR3 DNA reads TGTGCCAGCAGCCCCAGGGGGCACGGGTACGAGCAGTACTTC.